The 7 T cell receptor beta chains reported below all come from one sample, sequenced in a study of blood T cell repertoires in COVID-19. Generated by immunoSEQ multiplex PCR, the TCRdb table keeps only in-frame clones and is missing some. The sample has 150,000 to 200,000 clones, more than 75% seen once. Sequencing was performed on peripheral blood. Source of these receptors: a woman in her 70s with COVID-19, enrolled during active disease.

This rearrangement joins TRBV18 to TRBJ2-5; a weak D match, TRBD2 (6 bases). Germline CDR1 is KGHSH and CDR2 is LQKENI. V dropped 4 bases and J dropped 2 bases, with 11 bases sitting between them. The CDR3 loop spans 14 amino acids. This CDR3 reads CASSQLRGQETQYF. CDR3 nucleotides: TGTGCCAGCTCACAGCTTCGGGGGCAAGAGACCCAGTACTTC.

The chain carries TRBV3-1 (or the pseudogene TRBV3-2) and TRBJ1-1, with D unclear. Trimming cost V 0 bases and J 11 bases, with 10 bases left between them. CDR1 and CDR2 from the germline V gene are LGHDT and YNNKEL (reference sequence). The CDR3 length is 12 residues. DNA for the CDR3: TGTGCCAGCAGCCAAGATCTCTCTAAGGCTTTCTTT. This codes for CASSQDLSKAFF.

The rearrangement links TRBV9 to TRBJ2-1; 9 positions agree with TRBD1. The junction had 8 bases not matched to a gene; V was cut back by 4 bases and J by 6 bases. The CDR3 consists of 15 residues. Germline values: CDR1 SGDLS, CDR2 YYNGEE. This CDR3 reads CASSPGQGFRNEQFF. Here the CDR3 DNA reads TGTGCCAGCAGCCCAGGACAGGGGTTCCGCAATGAGCAGTTCTTC.

V usage is TRBV2 and J usage is TRBJ2-1, with a possible D match to TRBD2 (6 bases). Between the trimmed V and J ends, which lost 5 bases and 6 bases, there was a span of 17 bases. CDR1 SNHLY and CDR2 FYNNEI come from the germline V gene. The CDR3 extends over 15 amino acids. The CDR3 nucleotides read TGTGCCAGCAGTCGCCGGGGTTATAGCGGCAATGAGCAGTTCTTC. It encodes CASSRRGYSGNEQFF.

This chain uses TRBV5-6 with TRBJ2-2; no clear D gene. The CDR3 runs to 14 residues. V lost 0 bases to trimming and J lost 7 bases, with 10 bases between them. The germline gives CDR1 SGHDT, CDR2 YYEEEE. CDR3 amino acids: CASSLAWRSGELFF. CDR3 nucleotide sequence: TGTGCCAGCAGCTTGGCCTGGCGGAGCGGGGAGCTGTTTTTT.

A single count supports this clone. The chain is built from TRBV27 and TRBJ2-7; 8 positions match TRBD2. The ends lost 7 bases at V and 3 bases at J; junction bases unmatched: 8. This CDR3 comprises 14 residues. CDR1 is MNHEY, CDR2 SMNVEV, per germline (reference sequence). The CDR3 sequence is CASNPAGGGYEQYF. CDR3 nucleotides: TGTGCCAGCAACCCCGCCGGGGGGGGCTACGAGCAGTACTTC.

The rearrangement joins TRBV12-2 to TRBJ2-2; TRBD2 is the table's D call, not checked against the DNA. TRBV12-2 is classified as a pseudogene. The CDR3 consists of 16 residues. CDR3 bases: TGTGCAAGTGCCCCCCCAGACCGGGAGGGCAGCGGGGAGCTGTTTTTT. Translation gives CASAPPDREGSGELFF.